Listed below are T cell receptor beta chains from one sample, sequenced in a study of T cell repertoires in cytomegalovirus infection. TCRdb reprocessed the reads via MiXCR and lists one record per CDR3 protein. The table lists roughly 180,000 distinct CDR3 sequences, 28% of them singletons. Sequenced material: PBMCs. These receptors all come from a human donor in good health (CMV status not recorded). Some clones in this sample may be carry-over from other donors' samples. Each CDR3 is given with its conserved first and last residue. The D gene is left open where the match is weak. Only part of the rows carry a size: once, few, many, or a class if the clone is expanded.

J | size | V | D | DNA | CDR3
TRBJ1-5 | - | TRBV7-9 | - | TGTGCCAGCAGCCCTAGGGGGGTCAATCAGCCCCAGCATTTT | CASSPRGVNQPQHF
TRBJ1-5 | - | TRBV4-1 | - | TGCGCCAGCAGCCTAACCCGGGACGCCACAAATCAGCCCCAGCATTTT | CASSLTRDATNQPQHF
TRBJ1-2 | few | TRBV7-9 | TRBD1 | TGTGCCAGCAGCTCTGGACAGGGCCATGGCTACACCTTC | CASSSGQGHGYTF
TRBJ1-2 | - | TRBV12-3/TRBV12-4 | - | TGTGCCAGCAGCCCCGGGGGGGGTTCCTATGGCTACACCTTC | CASSPGGGSYGYTF
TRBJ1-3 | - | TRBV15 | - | TGTGCCACCAGTAAAACCCTGGACGGGAGCTCTGGAAACACCATATATTTT | CATSKTLDGSSGNTIYF
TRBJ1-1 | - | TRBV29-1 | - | TGCAGCGTTGTGGGGGCGGCCACTGAAGCTTTCTTT | CSVVGAATEAFF
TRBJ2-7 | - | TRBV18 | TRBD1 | TGTGCCAGCTCACTGGGACAGCTAACCTACGAGCAGTACTTC | CASSLGQLTYEQYF
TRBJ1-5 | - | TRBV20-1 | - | TGCAGTGCTAGTCTGAGCAATCAGCCCCAGCATTTT | CSASLSNQPQHF
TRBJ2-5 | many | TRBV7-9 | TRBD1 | TGTGCCAGCAGCGCCTGGACAGGGCTTGGCGAGACCCAGTACTTC | CASSAWTGLGETQYF
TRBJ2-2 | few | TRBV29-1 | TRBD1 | TGCAGCGTGGGCTGGAAGGGGGCAATCCCCGGGGAGCTGTTTTTT | CSVGWKGAIPGELFF
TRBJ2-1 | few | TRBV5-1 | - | TGCGCCAGCAGCTCGGACGGATACAATGAGCAGTTCTTC | CASSSDGYNEQFF
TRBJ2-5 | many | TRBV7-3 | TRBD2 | TGTGCCAGCAGCTTAACCCCCCCAGCGGGGGGGCCGTCGACCCAGTACTTC | CASSLTPPAGGPSTQYF
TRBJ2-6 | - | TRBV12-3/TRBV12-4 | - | TGTGCCAGCAGTCCCCGGGACGTCCTAACCTCTGGGGCCAACGTCCTGACTTTC | CASSPRDVLTSGANVLTF
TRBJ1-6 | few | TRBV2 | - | TGTGCCAGCACCTTGACAGGCGCTAATTCACCCCTCCACTTT | CASTLTGANSPLHF
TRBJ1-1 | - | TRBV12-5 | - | TGTGCTAGTGGTTTGAGGGCGGGGAACACTGAAGCTTTCTTT | CASGLRAGNTEAFF
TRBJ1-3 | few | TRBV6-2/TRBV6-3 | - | TGTGCCAGCAGTTACCGGACAGTCTCTGGAAACACCATATATTTT | CASSYRTVSGNTIYF
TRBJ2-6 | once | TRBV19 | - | TGTGCCAGTATATATAGTGCCACCGTGATTAGCTCTGGGGCCAACGTCCTGACTTTC | CASIYSATVISSGANVLTF
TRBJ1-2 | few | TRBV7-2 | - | TGTGCCAGCAGCCGGACTCGATTGGACTATGGCTACACCTTC | CASSRTRLDYGYTF
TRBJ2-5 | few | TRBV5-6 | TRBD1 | TGTGCCAGCAGCTTCCGGGACAGCCGGGAGACCCAGTACTTC | CASSFRDSRETQYF
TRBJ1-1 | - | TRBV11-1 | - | TGTGCCAGCAGCTTTTCCTGGGGGGCAAAGGCTGAAGCTTTCTTT | CASSFSWGAKAEAFF
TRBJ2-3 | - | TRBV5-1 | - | TGCGCCAGCAGCTTGGTCACAAACACAGATACGCAGTATTTT | CASSLVTNTDTQYF
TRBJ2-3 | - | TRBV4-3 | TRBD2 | TGCGCCAGCAGCCATCCCGGGACTAGCGGGGGGGGGGCCACAGATACGCAGTATTTT | CASSHPGTSGGGATDTQYF
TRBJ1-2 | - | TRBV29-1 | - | TGCAGCGTCGTCGGACACCCGGGAAATGGCTACACCTTC | CSVVGHPGNGYTF
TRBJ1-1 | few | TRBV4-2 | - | TGTGCCAGCAGCCAAGAGAGTCCAGGGATGAACACTGAAGCTTTCTTT | CASSQESPGMNTEAFF
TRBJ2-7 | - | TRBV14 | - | TGTGCCAGCAGCCAAGTGGACCAGCTAAAACGGGAGCAGTACTTC | CASSQVDQLKREQYF
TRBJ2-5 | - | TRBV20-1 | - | TGCAGTGTGGCTATGTCGGGTGAGACCCAGTACTTC | CSVAMSGETQYF
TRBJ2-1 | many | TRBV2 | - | TGTGCCAGCAAAAGTTCACAGAATAAGGATGAGCAGTTCTTC | CASKSSQNKDEQFF
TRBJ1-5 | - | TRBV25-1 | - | TGTGCCAGCAGTGGGCCCGATGGAAAGCCCCAGCATTTT | CASSGPDGKPQHF
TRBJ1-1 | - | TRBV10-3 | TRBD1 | TGTGCCATCAGTCAGACAGGGGGGGCCAACACTGAAGCTTTCTTT | CAISQTGGANTEAFF
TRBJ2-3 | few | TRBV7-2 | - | TGTGCCAGCAGCCTCCCATGGAGCATAACAGATACGCAGTATTTT | CASSLPWSITDTQYF
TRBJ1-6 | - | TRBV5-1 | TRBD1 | TGCGCCAGCAGCTTGGAGGGACAGGGGGCGTCACCCCTCCACTTT | CASSLEGQGASPLHF
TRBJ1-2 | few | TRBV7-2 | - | TGTGCCAGCAGCCCCATTGGGACGGGCGGTTATTTCGGTGGCTACACCTTC | CASSPIGTGGYFGGYTF
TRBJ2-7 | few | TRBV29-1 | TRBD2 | TGCAGCGTTTTCGGGGAGGGTGGCTACGAGCAGTACTTC | CSVFGEGGYEQYF
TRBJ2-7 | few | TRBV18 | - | TGTGCCAGCTCACGACGTCCCCCGAGGGACGAGCAGTACTTC | CASSRRPPRDEQYF
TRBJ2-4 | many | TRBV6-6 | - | TGTGCCAGCAGCCAAGGGTCTAGAGGGGGGGCCAAAAACATTCAGTACTTC | CASSQGSRGGAKNIQYF
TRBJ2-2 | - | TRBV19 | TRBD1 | TGTGCCAGTAGGACCACAGGGGGACCCGGCGGGGAGCTGTTTTTT | CASRTTGGPGGELFF
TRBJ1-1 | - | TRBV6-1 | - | TGTGCCAGCAGTTATCAGGGAAGTCGGACTGAAGCTTTCTTT | CASSYQGSRTEAFF
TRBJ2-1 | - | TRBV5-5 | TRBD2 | TGTGCCAGCAGCTTGGTTCCTAGCGGGGGCTCAAGGAATGAGCAGTTCTTC | CASSLVPSGGSRNEQFF
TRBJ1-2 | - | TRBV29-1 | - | TGCAGCGTTGACGGAAGGTCTGGCTACACCTTC | CSVDGRSGYTF
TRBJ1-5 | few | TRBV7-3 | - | TGTGCCAGCAGCTTAGGGGGCTACAATCAGCCCCAGCATTTT | CASSLGGYNQPQHF
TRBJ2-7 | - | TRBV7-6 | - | TGTGCCAGCAGCTTAGGGACACCGAGCTCCTACGAGCAGTACTTC | CASSLGTPSSYEQYF
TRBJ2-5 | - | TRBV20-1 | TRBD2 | TGCAGTGCTAGCGGGGGGGCCTTGATTGAGACCCAGTACTTC | CSASGGALIETQYF
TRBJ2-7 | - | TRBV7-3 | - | TGTGCCAGCAGCTTAAGAATGGAGGACGAGCAGTACTTC | CASSLRMEDEQYF
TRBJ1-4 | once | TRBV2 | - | TGTGCCAGCAGCGCAAAAACAGGCACGGGGGAAAAACTGTTTTTT | CASSAKTGTGEKLFF
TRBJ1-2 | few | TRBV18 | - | TGTGCCAGCTCACCAGGACAGTTCTTTAACTATGGCTACACCTTC | CASSPGQFFNYGYTF
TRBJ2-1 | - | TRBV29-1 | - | TGCAGCGTTGGAGGGCGGAACTACAATGAGCAGTTCTTC | CSVGGRNYNEQFF
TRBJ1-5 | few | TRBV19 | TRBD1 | TGTGCCAGTAGTACACAGTCCGGACAGGACAATCAGCCCCAGCATTTT | CASSTQSGQDNQPQHF
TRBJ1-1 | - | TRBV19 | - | TGTGCCAGTCCCAGGATGAGGACTGAAGCTTTCTTT | CASPRMRTEAFF
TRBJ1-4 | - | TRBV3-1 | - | TGTGCCAGCGAGGGCCCGCCCCGCGAAAAACTGTTTTTT | CASEGPPREKLFF
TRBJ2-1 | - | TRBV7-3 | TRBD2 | TGTGCCAGCAGCCCCAGCGGGGGGTTCGGGAATGAGCAGTTCTTC | CASSPSGGFGNEQFF
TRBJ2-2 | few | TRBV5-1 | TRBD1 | TGCGCCAGCAGCTGGGGACAGGGGAACACCGGGGAGCTGTTTTTT | CASSWGQGNTGELFF
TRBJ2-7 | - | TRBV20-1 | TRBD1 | TGCAGTGCTCGGACAGGGTCCTACGAGCAGTACTTC | CSARTGSYEQYF
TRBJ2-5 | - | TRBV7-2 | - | TGTGCCAGCAGCCAGAATAACCAAGAGACCCAGTACTTC | CASSQNNQETQYF